A single T cell receptor beta chain is shown here with its context. No antigen is known for it. The record originates from a study of cytomegalovirus exposure and HLA in healthy donors. Study-level points and caveats: Relative to equally common others, HLA-associated TCR beta chains showed greater clonal expansion in a later analysis.

Primers for the PCR totalled 60 Vbeta and 13 Jbeta. The table came from immunoSEQ multiplex PCR; TCRdb's copy has only in-frame clones and leaves some out. The sample carries more than 200,000 clones, more than 75% recorded once. With 0 bases removed from V and 5 bases from J, the gap between germline ends came to 11 bases. The CDR3 is 15 amino acids. Germline V CDR1 and CDR2: WNHNN, SYGVQD (reference sequence). Sequencing used PBMCs. The chain carries TRBV10-1 and TRBJ1-5, with unresolved D. The receptor's source is a man aged 35 to 55 in good health and CMV-seropositive. CDR3 loop: CASSESRRVHQPQHF. The CDR3, as DNA: TGCGCCAGCAGTGAGTCGAGGAGGGTTCATCAGCCCCAGCATTTT.